The 10 T cell receptor beta chains given below trace back to one sample, sequenced in a study of neurological immune-mediated disorders (dated by TCRdb to about 2019). The method behind the library was 5' RACE. Sequencing was carried out with an Illumina HiSeq 2500. TCRdb trimmed public reads at Q25 via fastp, called clones via MiXCR and kept in-frame beta chains. Duplicate CDR3 protein sequences are folded into a single record with the most common DNA and genes. The sample table lists tens of thousands of distinct CDR3 sequences, 2% to 2.5% of them with a count of one. 3% of the sample is in the top ten clones. Sequencing was done on a sample of PBMCs. The receptors derive from a man aged 50 to 59 with multiple sclerosis.

This clonotype came up many times. The chain carries TRBV20-1 and TRBJ1-1; 8 nucleotides align to TRBD1. Germline V gene lookup returns CDR1 DFQATT and CDR2 SNEGSKA (reference sequence). V lost 3 bases to trimming and J lost 11 bases; unmatched junction nucleotides: 11. The length of the CDR3 is 13 residues. For the CDR3, the DNA is TGCAGTGCTAGTCCTCGGACAGGGTTTTTCGCTTTCTTT. Amino acids: CSASPRTGFFAFF.

Ten or more counts support this clonotype. The J gene is TRBJ2-3, the V gene TRBV7-2; D may be TRBD2 (7 bases). The CDR3 loop spans 16 amino acids. Germline CDR1 SGHTA, CDR2 FQGNSA. Trimming left V 2 bases short and J 0 bases short, with 12 bases between. The DNA for the CDR3 is TGTGCCAGCAGCTTACGTGGGGGGGCTAGCACAGATACGCAGTATTTT. Translation gives CASSLRGGASTDTQYF.

This clonotype was seen at least ten times. The V call is TRBV5-1, the J call TRBJ1-1, with D maybe TRBD1 (6 bases). CDR1 and CDR2 from the germline V gene are SGHRS and YFSETQ. The CDR3 runs 15 residues. Trimming shortened V by 4 bases and J by 4 bases, and 17 bases separated the two germline ends. In DNA form, the CDR3 reads TGCGCCAGCAGCGGATCACAGGGTGGCAGCACTGAAGCTTTCTTT. This encodes CASSGSQGGSTEAFF.

This clonotype has only one observation. The rearrangement uses TRBV18 and TRBJ2-5; no clear D. Germline CDR1 reads KGHSH; CDR2 reads LQKENI. The CDR3 is 14 residues long. Trimming removed 0 bases from V and 1 base from J, with 6 bases in between. The chain's CDR3 is CASSPPGSQETQYF. The CDR3 nucleotides read TGTGCCAGCTCACCACCAGGTTCCCAAGAGACCCAGTACTTC.

This clonotype was counted at least ten times. In DNA form, the CDR3 reads TGTGCCAGCAGCGCCAGAGGGGGGATCACTGAAGCTTTCTTT. Its translation is CASSARGGITEAFF. The chain links TRBV11-2 to TRBJ1-1; D perhaps matches TRBD1 (6 bases). Germline assignment: CDR1 SGHAT and CDR2 FQNNGV. The CDR3 sequence is 14 residues long. V lost 5 bases to trimming and J lost 4 bases, with 14 bases between them. The variable domain in full, with the rest retrieved from reference TRBV11-2 and TRBJ1-1, is EAGVAQSPRYKIIEKRQSVAFWCNPISGHATLYWYQQILGQGPKLLIQFQNNGVVDDSQLPKDRFSAERLKGVDSTLKIQPAKLEDSAVYLCASSARGGITEAFFGQGTRLTVV.

The sample holds many counts of this clonotype. This chain links TRBV9 with TRBJ1-4, with 9 bases aligning to TRBD1. Trimming removed 3 bases from V and 4 bases from J; junction bases left unmatched: 4. The germline gives CDR1 SGDLS, CDR2 YYNGEE. The CDR3 has 15 amino acids. The CDR3 nucleotides are TGTGCCAGCAGCGGTCGGACAGGGGATAATGAAAAACTGTTTTTT. This gives the protein CASSGRTGDNEKLFF.

This clonotype was observed many times. V and J are TRBV20-1 and TRBJ1-5; no firm D call. The CDR3 runs 12 residues. V lost 4 bases and J lost 5, with 9 bases in between. Germline V gene lookup returns CDR1 DFQATT and CDR2 SNEGSKA (reference sequence). This chain's CDR3 is CSATSRDQPQHF. DNA for the CDR3: TGCAGTGCTACGTCGAGGGATCAGCCCCAGCATTTT.

This clonotype was recorded at least ten times. The V and J genes are TRBV29-1 and TRBJ1-1, with D tentatively TRBD1 (5 bases). The length of the CDR3 is 14 residues. Germline V gene sequence: CDR1 SQVTM, CDR2 ANQGSEA. Between the trimmed V and J ends, which lost 7 bases and 7 bases, there was a span of 22 bases. CDR3 protein: CSGTDTWPDGEAFF. The CDR3 bases are TGCAGCGGGACGGACACCTGGCCCGACGGTGAAGCTTTCTTT.

There are many counts of this clonotype. The chain employs TRBV18 and TRBJ1-4; a possible D gene is TRBD1 (5 bases). CDR1 and CDR2 (germline): KGHSH, LQKENI. The CDR3 runs to 14 residues. V was pared by 5 bases and J by 5 bases, with 12 bases between. The DNA of the CDR3 is TGTGCCAGCTCAGCGTCCGGGGGGAATGAAAAACTGTTTTTT. Residues: CASSASGGNEKLFF.

At least ten counts were recorded for this clonotype. This chain links TRBV6-2 or TRBV6-3 with TRBJ2-3, with 12 positions matching TRBD2. The CDR3 spans 14 residues. Looked up from germline, CDR1 is MNHEY and CDR2 is SVGEGT. Trimming took 8 bases from V and 6 from J; bases not matched to a gene: 6. The CDR3 nucleotides read TGTGCCAGCCGGACTAGCGGGGCGTACGATACGCAGTATTTT. Translation gives CASRTSGAYDTQYF.